This T cell receptor beta chain was recorded in a study of T cell responses to AZD1222 COVID-19 vaccine. The assay was immunoSEQ multiplex PCR, and TCRdb's table has in-frame clones only and misses some. This sample has about 110,000 clones, with roughly 86% found just once. Germline V gene data show CDR1 as MNHEY and CDR2 as SMNVEV (reference sequence). This CDR3 contains 14 residues. Trimming removed 6 bases from V and 6 bases from J, with 17 bases in between. The material sequenced was peripheral blood, taken on day 0 of AZD1222 vaccination. The chain uses TRBV27 and TRBJ1-2, with D possibly TRBD1 on 5 matching bases. The receptor was isolated from an adult in good health. The chain's CDR3 is CASSSWGERDGYTF. The CDR3 coding sequence is TGTGCCAGCAGCTCCTGGGGGGAGAGGGATGGCTACACCTTC.